The entry that follows covers one TCR beta chain sequence. This entry is derived from a study of blood T cell repertoires in COVID-19. Study background: Acute-phase and convalescent COVID-19 samples originated in the United States, Italy and Spain. T cells, B-cell-depleted T cells, or PBMCs supplied cDNA or gDNA.

The CDR3 loop spans 12 amino acids. In germline, CDR1 is SEHNR, CDR2 FQNEAQ (reference sequence). V was shortened by 5 bases and J by 2 bases, with 5 bases between the two germline ends. Per the authors' pipeline: Scientists estimated how many nucleated cells there were by amplifying reference gene primers. The assay was immunoSEQ multiplex PCR, and TCRdb's table has in-frame clones only and misses some. The D gene and trimming were derived from the DNA, and the V and J assignments and clone size from that table. This sample has over 150,000 clones, with roughly 83% found just once. Seattle-derived patients entered the study during active infection and were followed longitudinally.

The sequence was collected from a woman in her sixties or seventies with COVID-19, enrolled during active disease. The sample consisted of peripheral blood. The chain combines TRBV7-9 with TRBJ2-3; D not certain. The CDR3: CASSLSTDTQYF. Here the CDR3 DNA reads TGTGCCAGCAGCCTCTCCACAGATACGCAGTATTTT.